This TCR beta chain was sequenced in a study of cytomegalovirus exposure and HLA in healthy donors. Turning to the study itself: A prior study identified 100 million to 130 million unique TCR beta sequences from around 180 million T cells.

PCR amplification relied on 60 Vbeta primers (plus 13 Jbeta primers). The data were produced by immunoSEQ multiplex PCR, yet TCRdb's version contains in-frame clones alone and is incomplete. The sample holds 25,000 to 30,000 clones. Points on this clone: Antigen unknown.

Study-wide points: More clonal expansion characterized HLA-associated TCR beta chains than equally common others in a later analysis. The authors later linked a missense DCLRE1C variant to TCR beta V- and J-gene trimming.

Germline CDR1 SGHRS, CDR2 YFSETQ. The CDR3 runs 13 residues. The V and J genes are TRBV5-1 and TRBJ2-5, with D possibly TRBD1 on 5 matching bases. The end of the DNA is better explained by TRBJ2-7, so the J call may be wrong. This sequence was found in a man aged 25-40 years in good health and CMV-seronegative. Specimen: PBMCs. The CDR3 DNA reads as TGCGCCAGCAGCTTGGGACAGCAGTACGAGCAGTACTTC. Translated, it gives CASSLGQQYEQYF.